This TCR beta chain came from a study of cytotoxic CD8 clonotypes in ibrutinib-treated CLL. The study, taken as a whole, reports: Pretreatment clonality was elevated relative to age-matched healthy donors and paralleled circulating CD8+ T-cell counts. On treatment, the uncommon public clonotypes contracted or remained stable.

The repertoire was sequenced with immunoSEQ multiplex PCR; TCRdb's copy has only in-frame clones and lacks some. Here the sample spans more than 110,000 clones, around 82% being singletons. A note on this clone: Its antigen is unknown.

The CDR3 has 14 residues. V shed 3 bases, J shed 11 bases, and the junction held 12 bases outside the gene matches. CDR1 and CDR2 from the germline V gene are KGHSH and LQKENI. The input for sequencing was PBMCs, taken after 36 months of ibrutinib treatment. The receptor's source is a human donor with chronic lymphocytic leukemia. V gene TRBV18 combines with J gene TRBJ1-1, with 7 bases matching TRBD1. CDR3 in DNA: TGTGCCAGCTCACCCACAGGGGACGGGTTGGATGCTTTCTTT. This translates into CASSPTGDGLDAFF.